This TCR beta chain was identified during a study of blood T cells in healthy people across ages. The CDR3 consists of 19 residues. V lost 1 base and J lost 0; bases outside the gene matches: 10. CDR1 is SGHRS, CDR2 YFSETQ, per germline. Through a sample-barcoded 5' primer and a J-beta primer mix, a second PCR was run for about 6 to 11 cycles. Each of the samples gave a minimum of 2.5 million paired-end reads that contained CDR3. TCRdb re-analysed the 5' RACE reads in MiXCR, keeping a single row per CDR3 protein. The sample shows about 1.8 million distinct CDR3 sequences, roughly 50% of them seen only once. This clonotype was found a few times.

The source material was blood. The receptor was derived from a woman aged 40 to 55 in good health. J is TRBJ2-7 and V is TRBV5-1; TRBD2 aligns across 13 bases. CDR3: CASSLWPGGLAGNSYEQYF. CDR3 DNA sequence: TGCGCCAGCAGCTTGTGGCCAGGGGGACTAGCGGGGAACTCCTACGAGCAGTACTTC.